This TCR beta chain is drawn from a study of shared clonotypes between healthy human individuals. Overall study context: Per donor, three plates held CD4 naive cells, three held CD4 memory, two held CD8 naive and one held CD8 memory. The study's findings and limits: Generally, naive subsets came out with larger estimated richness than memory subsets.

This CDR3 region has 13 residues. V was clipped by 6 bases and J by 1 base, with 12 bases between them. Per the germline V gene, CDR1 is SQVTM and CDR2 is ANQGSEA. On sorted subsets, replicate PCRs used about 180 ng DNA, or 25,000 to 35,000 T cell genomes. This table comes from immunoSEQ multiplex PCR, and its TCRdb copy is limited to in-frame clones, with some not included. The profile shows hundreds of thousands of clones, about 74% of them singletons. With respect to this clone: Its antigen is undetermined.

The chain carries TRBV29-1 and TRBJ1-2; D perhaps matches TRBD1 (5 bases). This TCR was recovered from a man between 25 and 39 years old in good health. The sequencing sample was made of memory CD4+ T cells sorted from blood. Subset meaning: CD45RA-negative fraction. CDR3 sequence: CSVGVTDNYGYTF. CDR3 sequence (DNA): TGCAGCGTCGGAGTGACAGATAACTATGGCTACACCTTC.